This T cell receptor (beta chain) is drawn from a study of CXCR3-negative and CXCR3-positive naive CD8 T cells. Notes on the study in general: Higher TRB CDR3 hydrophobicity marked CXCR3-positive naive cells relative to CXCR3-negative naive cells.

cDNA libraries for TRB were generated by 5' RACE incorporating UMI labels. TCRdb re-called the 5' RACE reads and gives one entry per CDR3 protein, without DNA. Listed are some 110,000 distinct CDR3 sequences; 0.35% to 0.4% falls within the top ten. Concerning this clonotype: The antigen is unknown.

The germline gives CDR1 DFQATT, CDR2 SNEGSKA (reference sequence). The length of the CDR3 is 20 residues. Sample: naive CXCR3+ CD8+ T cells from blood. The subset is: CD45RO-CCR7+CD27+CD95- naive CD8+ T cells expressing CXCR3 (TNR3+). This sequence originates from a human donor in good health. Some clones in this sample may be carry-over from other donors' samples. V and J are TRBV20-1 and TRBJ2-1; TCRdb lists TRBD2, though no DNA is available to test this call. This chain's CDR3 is CSANRILLAGDSLSYNEQFF.